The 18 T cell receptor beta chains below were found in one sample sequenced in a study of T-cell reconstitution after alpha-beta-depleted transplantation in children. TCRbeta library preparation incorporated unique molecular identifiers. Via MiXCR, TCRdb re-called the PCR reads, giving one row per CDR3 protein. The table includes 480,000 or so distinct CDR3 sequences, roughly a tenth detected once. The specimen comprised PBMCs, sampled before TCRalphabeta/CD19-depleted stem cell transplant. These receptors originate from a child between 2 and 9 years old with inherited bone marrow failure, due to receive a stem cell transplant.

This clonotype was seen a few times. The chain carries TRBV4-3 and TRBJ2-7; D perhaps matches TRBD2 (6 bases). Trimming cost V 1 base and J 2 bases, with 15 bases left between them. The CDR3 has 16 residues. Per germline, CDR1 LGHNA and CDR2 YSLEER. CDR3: CASSQVFPAGPYEQYF. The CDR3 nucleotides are TGCGCCAGCAGCCAAGTATTCCCCGCGGGACCCTACGAGCAGTACTTC.

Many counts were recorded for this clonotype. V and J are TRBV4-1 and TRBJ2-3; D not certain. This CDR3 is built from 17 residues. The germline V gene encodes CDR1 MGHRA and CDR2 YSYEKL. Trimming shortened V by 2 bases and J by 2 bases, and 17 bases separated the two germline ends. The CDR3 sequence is CASSQSYGPLNTDTQYF. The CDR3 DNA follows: TGCGCCAGCAGCCAATCCTACGGCCCACTGAACACAGATACGCAGTATTTT.

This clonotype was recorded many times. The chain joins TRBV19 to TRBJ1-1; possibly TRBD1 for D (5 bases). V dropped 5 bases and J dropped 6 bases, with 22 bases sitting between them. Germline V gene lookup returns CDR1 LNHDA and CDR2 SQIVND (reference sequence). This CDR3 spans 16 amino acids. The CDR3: CASSPVRGESPAEAFF. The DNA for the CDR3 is TGTGCCAGTAGTCCCGTCCGAGGGGAGAGTCCAGCTGAAGCTTTCTTT.

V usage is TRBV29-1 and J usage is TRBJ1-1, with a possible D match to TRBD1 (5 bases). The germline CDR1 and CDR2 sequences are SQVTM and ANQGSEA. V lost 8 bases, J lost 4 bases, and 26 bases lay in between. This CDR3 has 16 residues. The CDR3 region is CSSRDGMDPLGTEAFF. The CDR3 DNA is TGCAGCTCCCGGGACGGCATGGATCCACTTGGCACTGAAGCTTTCTTT.

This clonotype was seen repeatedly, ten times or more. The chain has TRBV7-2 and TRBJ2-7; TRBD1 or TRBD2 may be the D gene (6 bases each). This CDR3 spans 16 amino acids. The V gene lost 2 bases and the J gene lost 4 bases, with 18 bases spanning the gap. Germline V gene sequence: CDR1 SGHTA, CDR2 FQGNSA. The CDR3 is CASSLSPPGGQYEQYF. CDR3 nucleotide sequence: TGTGCCAGCAGCTTAAGCCCCCCCGGGGGCCAATACGAGCAGTACTTC.

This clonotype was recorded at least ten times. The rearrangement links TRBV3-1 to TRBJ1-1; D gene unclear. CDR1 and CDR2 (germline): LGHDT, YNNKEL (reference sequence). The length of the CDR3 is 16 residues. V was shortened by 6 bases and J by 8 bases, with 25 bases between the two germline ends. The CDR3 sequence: CASRKDVTAAGTEAFF. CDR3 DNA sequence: TGTGCCAGCAGAAAGGATGTGACGGCCGCCGGAACCGAAGCTTTCTTT.

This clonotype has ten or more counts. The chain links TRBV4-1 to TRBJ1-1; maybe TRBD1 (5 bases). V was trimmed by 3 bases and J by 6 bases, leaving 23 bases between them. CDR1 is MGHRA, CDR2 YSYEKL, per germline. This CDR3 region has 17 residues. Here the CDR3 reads CASSHGAVSLWGAEAFF. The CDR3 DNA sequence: TGCGCCAGCAGCCATGGAGCAGTCTCCCTTTGGGGGGCTGAAGCTTTCTTT.

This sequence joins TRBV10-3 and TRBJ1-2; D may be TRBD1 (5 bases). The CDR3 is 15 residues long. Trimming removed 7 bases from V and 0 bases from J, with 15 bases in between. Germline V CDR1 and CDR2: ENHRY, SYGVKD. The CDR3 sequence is CAIMDAGRANYGYTF. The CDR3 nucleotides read TGTGCCATCATGGACGCAGGGAGGGCTAACTATGGCTACACCTTC.

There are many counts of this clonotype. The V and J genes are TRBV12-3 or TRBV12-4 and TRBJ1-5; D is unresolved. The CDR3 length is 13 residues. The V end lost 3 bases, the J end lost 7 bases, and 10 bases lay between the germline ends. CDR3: CASSFGPWQPQHF. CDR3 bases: TGTGCCAGCAGTTTCGGTCCTTGGCAGCCCCAGCATTTT.

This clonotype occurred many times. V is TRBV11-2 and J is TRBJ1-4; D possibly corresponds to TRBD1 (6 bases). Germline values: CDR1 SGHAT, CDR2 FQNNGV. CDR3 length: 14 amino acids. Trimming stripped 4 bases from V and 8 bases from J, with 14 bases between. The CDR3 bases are TGTGCCAGCAGCTATGGGGGGGCAGGGGAAAAACTGTTTTTT. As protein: CASSYGGAGEKLFF.

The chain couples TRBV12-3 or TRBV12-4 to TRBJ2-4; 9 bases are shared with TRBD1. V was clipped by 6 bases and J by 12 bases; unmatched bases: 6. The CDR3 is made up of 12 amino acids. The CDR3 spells CASRGDRDDQYF. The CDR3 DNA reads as TGTGCCAGCAGGGGGGACAGGGACGATCAGTACTTC.

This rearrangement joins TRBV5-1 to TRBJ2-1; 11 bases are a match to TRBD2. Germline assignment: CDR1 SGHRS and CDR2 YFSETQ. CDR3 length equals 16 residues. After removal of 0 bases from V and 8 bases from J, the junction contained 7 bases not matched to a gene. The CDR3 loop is CASSLVVSGRAYEQFF. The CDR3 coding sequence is TGCGCCAGCAGCTTGGTCGTTAGCGGGAGGGCCTATGAGCAGTTCTTC.

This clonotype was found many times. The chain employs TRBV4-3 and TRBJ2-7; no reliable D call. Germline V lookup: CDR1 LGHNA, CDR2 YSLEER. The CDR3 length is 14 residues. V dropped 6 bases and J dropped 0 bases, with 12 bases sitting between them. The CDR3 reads CASRSDLGSYEQYF. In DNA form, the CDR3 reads TGCGCCAGCAGATCAGACTTAGGCTCCTACGAGCAGTACTTC.

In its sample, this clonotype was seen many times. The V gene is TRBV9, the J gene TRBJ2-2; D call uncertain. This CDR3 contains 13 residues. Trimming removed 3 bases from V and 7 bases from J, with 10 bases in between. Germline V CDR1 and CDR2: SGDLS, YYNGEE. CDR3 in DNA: TGTGCCAGCAGCGCAGACAATTTCGGGGAGCTGTTTTTT. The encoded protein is CASSADNFGELFF.

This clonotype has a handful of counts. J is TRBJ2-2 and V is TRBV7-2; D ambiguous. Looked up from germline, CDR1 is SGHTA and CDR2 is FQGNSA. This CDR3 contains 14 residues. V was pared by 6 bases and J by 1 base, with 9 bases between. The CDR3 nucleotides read TGTGCCAGCAGGATCCGGCAGAACACCGGGGAGCTGTTTTTT. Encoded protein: CASRIRQNTGELFF.

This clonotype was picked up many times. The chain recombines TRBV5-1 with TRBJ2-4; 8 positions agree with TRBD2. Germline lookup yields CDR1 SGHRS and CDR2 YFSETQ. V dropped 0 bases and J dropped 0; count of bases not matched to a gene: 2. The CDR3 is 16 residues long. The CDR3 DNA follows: TGCGCCAGCAGCTTGGGACTAGCGCAAGCCAAAAACATTCAGTACTTC. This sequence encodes CASSLGLAQAKNIQYF.

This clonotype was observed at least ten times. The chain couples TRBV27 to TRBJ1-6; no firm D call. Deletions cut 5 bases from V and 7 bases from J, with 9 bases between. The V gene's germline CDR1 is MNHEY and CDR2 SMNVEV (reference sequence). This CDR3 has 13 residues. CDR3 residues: CASSIYRNSPLHF. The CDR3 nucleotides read TGTGCCAGCAGTATCTACAGAAATTCACCCCTCCACTTT.

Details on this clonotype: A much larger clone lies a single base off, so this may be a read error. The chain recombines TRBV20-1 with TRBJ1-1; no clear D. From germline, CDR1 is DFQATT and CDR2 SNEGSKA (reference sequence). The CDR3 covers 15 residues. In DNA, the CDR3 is TGCTGTGCTAGACCCCCCCTATGGGCGAACACTGAAGCTTTCTTT. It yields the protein CCARPPLWANTEAFF.